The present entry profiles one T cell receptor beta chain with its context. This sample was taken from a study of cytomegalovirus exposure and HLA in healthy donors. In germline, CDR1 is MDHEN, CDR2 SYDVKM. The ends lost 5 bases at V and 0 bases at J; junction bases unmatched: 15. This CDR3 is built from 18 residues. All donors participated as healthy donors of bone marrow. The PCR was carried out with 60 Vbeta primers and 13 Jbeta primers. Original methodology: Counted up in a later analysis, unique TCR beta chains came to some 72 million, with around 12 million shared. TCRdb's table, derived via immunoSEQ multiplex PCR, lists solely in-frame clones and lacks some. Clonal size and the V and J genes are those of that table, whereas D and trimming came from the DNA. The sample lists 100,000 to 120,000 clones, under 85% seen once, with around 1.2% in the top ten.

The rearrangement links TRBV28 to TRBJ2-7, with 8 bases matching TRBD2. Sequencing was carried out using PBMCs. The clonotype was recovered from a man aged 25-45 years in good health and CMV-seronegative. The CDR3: CASSPPFIAGPISYEQYF. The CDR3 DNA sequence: TGTGCCAGCAGTCCTCCGTTTATAGCGGGACCCATCTCCTACGAGCAGTACTTC.